A single sample is the source of the 8 T cell receptor beta chains below, sequenced in a study of shared clonotypes between healthy human individuals (dated by TCRdb to between 2020 and 2021). Library preparation was by the immunoSEQ multiplex PCR assay. Imported from immuneACCESS, the table was reduced by TCRdb to in-frame sequences with V and J called. These copies leave out some clones; in studies compared against another copy, an unresolved V gene accounts for under half, and the cause of the remainder is not known. For this sample there are 650,000 to 700,000 clones; 90% appear just once. The top ten hold 30% to 35% of the sample. Sequences were obtained from memory CD8+ T cells from PBMCs. This specimen's cell subset or site label, per the study, means: CD45RO+ cells pooled with CCR7-negative TemRA cells. The receptor set was obtained from a man younger than 30 in good health. Some clones in this sample may be carry-over from other donors' samples.

The chain links TRBV5-1 to TRBJ2-2; 9 bases are shared with TRBD2. V shed 0 bases and J 7 bases; nucleotides not matched to a gene: 19. The CDR3 runs 20 residues. Germline-derived CDR1 and CDR2 are SGHRS and YFSETQ. CDR3 sequence reads: CASSLGRLEREALDLGELFF. The DNA for the CDR3 is TGCGCCAGCAGCTTGGGACGTCTGGAGCGGGAGGCCCTAGACCTCGGGGAGCTGTTTTTT.

The chain is built from TRBV7-8 and TRBJ2-1; D possibly corresponds to TRBD2 (6 bases). The germline V gene encodes CDR1 SGHVS and CDR2 FQNEAQ. This CDR3 is 17 amino acids long. The germline V and J ends were trimmed by 7 bases and 2 bases, with 21 bases remaining between them. The chain's CDR3 is CASTTRRQGGPYNEQFF. The CDR3 nucleotides read TGTGCCAGCACCACCCGACGGCAGGGAGGTCCCTACAATGAGCAGTTCTTC.

The chain employs TRBV27 and TRBJ2-1; 8 bases map to TRBD1. CDR1 MNHEY and CDR2 SMNVEV come from the germline V gene (reference sequence). Trimming removed 7 bases from V and 5 bases from J; junction bases left unmatched: 7. The CDR3 has 14 residues. CDR3 sequence (DNA): TGTGCCAGCATCCGCACAGGGGGGCACAATGAGCAGTTCTTC. As protein: CASIRTGGHNEQFF.

The J gene is TRBJ1-2, the V gene TRBV7-9; D is ambiguous. In germline, CDR1 is SEHNR, CDR2 FQNEAQ (reference sequence). V lost 1 base, J lost 3 bases, and 6 bases lay in between. The CDR3 consists of 13 residues. CDR3 DNA sequence: TGTGCCAGCAGCTTAGTAGAGTACTATGGCTACACCTTC. The encoded protein is CASSLVEYYGYTF. Complete variable domain (other parts from reference TRBV7-9 and TRBJ1-2): DTGVSQNPRHKITKRGQNVTFRCDPISEHNRLYWYRQTLGQGPEFLTYFQNEAQLEKSRLLSDRFSAERPKGSFSTLEIQRTEQGDSAMYLCASSLVEYYGYTFGSGTRLTVV.

The chain couples TRBV11-2 to TRBJ1-1; 8 positions match TRBD1. Looked up from germline, CDR1 is SGHAT and CDR2 is FQNNGV. V lost 5 bases and J lost 1; bases outside the gene matches: 6. The CDR3 length is 15 residues. DNA of the CDR3: TGTGCCAGCAGCATAACCAGGGGGCCGAACACTGAAGCTTTCTTT. Protein product: CASSITRGPNTEAFF.

The J gene is TRBJ2-1, the V gene TRBV7-9; D could derive from TRBD1 or TRBD2 (6 bases each). Germline CDR1 and CDR2: SEHNR and FQNEAQ (reference sequence). CDR3 size: 18 residues. Trimming left V 4 bases short and J 1 base short, with 20 bases between. CDR3 sequence reads: CASSWLGGLRGSYNEQFF. DNA for the CDR3: TGTGCCAGCAGCTGGCTCGGGGGCCTCCGAGGATCCTACAATGAGCAGTTCTTC. Full variable domain (missing parts from reference TRBV7-9 and TRBJ2-1): DTGVSQNPRHKITKRGQNVTFRCDPISEHNRLYWYRQTLGQGPEFLTYFQNEAQLEKSRLLSDRFSAERPKGSFSTLEIQRTEQGDSAMYLCASSWLGGLRGSYNEQFFGPGTRLTVL.

The V gene is TRBV5-1, the J gene TRBJ2-3; 8 bases are a match to TRBD1. The germline CDR1 and CDR2 sequences are SGHRS and YFSETQ. This CDR3 is 15 amino acids long. Trimming at V came to 4 bases and at J to 4 bases, leaving 8 bases not matched to a gene. The DNA of the CDR3 is TGCGCCAGCAGCCTTGGGCAGGGGGCCGCAGATACGCAGTATTTT. Its translation is CASSLGQGAADTQYF.

The V gene is TRBV9, the J gene TRBJ2-3; 11 bases line up with TRBD2. Germline values: CDR1 SGDLS, CDR2 YYNGEE. This CDR3 contains 17 residues. Germline trimming cut 3 bases from V and 2 bases from J; bases unmatched to any gene: 8. Written as DNA, the CDR3 is TGTGCCAGCAGCGCTACCGGGACTAGCGGTATCACAGATACGCAGTATTTT. This translates into CASSATGTSGITDTQYF.